A single sample is the source of the 4 T cell receptor beta chains below, sequenced in a study of blood T cell repertoires in COVID-19. Here immunoSEQ multiplex PCR was the method, and the copy in TCRdb shows in-frame clones only, minus some. The top ten clones hold around 2.2% of a sample with about 150,000 clones, around 84% of them seen once. The material sequenced was peripheral blood. The receptors shown here come from a man between 65 and 85 years old with acute or convalescent COVID-19.

Worth noting for this clone: At the DNA level, this CDR3 is encoded by other sequences in the same sample as well. The CDR3, as DNA: TGTGCCAGCTCACCCGCCAGGGGAACATACGAGCAGTACTTC. This encodes CASSPARGTYEQYF. The chain employs TRBV18 and TRBJ2-7; tentative D call: TRBD1 (6 bases). Trimming took off 3 bases at V and 4 bases at J, with 13 bases between the two ends. Germline CDR1 and CDR2: KGHSH and LQKENI. The CDR3 extends over 14 amino acids.

This rearrangement joins TRBV6-5 to TRBJ1-2; TRBD1 matches 9 bases. The CDR3 sequence is 15 residues long. V lost 1 base and J lost 4; bases outside the gene matches: 4. Per germline, CDR1 MNHEY and CDR2 SVGAGI. The CDR3 reads CASSYLQGAGYGYTF. The CDR3, as DNA: TGTGCCAGCAGTTACTTACAGGGGGCGGGCTATGGCTACACCTTC.

The rearrangement joins TRBV5-1 to TRBJ2-3; D gene uncertain. V was trimmed by 4 bases and J by 5 bases, leaving 14 bases between them. The germline CDR1 and CDR2 sequences are SGHRS and YFSETQ. The CDR3 runs to 14 residues. The CDR3 DNA follows: TGCGCCAGCAGCACGCGATCGGTCGTAGATACGCAGTATTTT. Translated, it gives CASSTRSVVDTQYF.

The chain has TRBV7-2 and TRBJ2-7; 10 bases agree with TRBD2. This CDR3 contains 17 residues. Germline trimming cut 5 bases from V and 2 bases from J; bases unmatched to any gene: 12. Germline V gene sequence: CDR1 SGHTA, CDR2 FQGNSA. The CDR3 bases are TGTGCCAGCAGCAAAGCACCCCTAGCGGGGGCTGCCTACGAGCAGTACTTC. This translates into CASSKAPLAGAAYEQYF.